Below are 4 T cell receptor beta chains sequenced from a single sample in a study of shared clonotypes between healthy human individuals. Naive CD8 cells, CD45RO-negative and positively selected for CCR7, excluded terminally differentiated effector memory CD45RA+ cells. The repertoire was sequenced with immunoSEQ multiplex PCR; TCRdb's copy has only in-frame clones and lacks some. The sample lists under 2,000,000 clones, 85% to 95% occurring once. Sequencing input: naive CD8+ T cells sorted from blood. The receptors here all came from a man younger than 35 in good health.

The V call is TRBV5-4, the J call TRBJ2-5; maybe TRBD1 (6 bases). V was shortened by 4 bases and J by 6 bases, with 10 bases between the two germline ends. Looked up from germline, CDR1 is SGHNT and CDR2 is YYREEE (reference sequence). The CDR3 contains 12 residues. CDR3 residues: CASSQDSQTQYF. The CDR3 DNA sequence: TGTGCCAGCAGCCAGGACAGTCAGACCCAGTACTTC.

The chain carries TRBV2 and TRBJ1-4; no reliable D call. The germline gives CDR1 SNHLY, CDR2 FYNNEI. The CDR3 runs 17 residues. Trimming removed 4 bases at V and 0 bases at J, with 15 bases between. CDR3 in amino acids: CASSGDPPSTTNEKLFF. CDR3 in DNA: TGTGCCAGCAGTGGCGATCCTCCGTCCACAACTAATGAAAAACTGTTTTTT.

With regard to this clone: The same CDR3 also results from other DNA sequences found in this sample. The chain combines TRBV5-6 with TRBJ1-1; D remains ambiguous. Germline V gene sequence: CDR1 SGHDT, CDR2 YYEEEE. Trimming pared 3 bases from V and 5 bases from J, leaving 8 bases between. This CDR3 is built from 12 residues. The CDR3 reads CASSSMGTEAFF. In DNA form, the CDR3 reads TGTGCCAGCAGCTCCATGGGTACTGAAGCTTTCTTT.

The chain recombines TRBV28 with TRBJ2-1, with D possibly called TRBD1 or TRBD2 (5 bases each). V lost 3 bases, J lost 0 bases, and 9 bases lay in between. Germline loops: CDR1 MDHEN, CDR2 SYDVKM. This CDR3 region has 15 residues. CDR3 coding DNA: TGTGCCAGCAGTTTGGGGGTGAGCTCCTACAATGAGCAGTTCTTC. Its translation is CASSLGVSSYNEQFF.